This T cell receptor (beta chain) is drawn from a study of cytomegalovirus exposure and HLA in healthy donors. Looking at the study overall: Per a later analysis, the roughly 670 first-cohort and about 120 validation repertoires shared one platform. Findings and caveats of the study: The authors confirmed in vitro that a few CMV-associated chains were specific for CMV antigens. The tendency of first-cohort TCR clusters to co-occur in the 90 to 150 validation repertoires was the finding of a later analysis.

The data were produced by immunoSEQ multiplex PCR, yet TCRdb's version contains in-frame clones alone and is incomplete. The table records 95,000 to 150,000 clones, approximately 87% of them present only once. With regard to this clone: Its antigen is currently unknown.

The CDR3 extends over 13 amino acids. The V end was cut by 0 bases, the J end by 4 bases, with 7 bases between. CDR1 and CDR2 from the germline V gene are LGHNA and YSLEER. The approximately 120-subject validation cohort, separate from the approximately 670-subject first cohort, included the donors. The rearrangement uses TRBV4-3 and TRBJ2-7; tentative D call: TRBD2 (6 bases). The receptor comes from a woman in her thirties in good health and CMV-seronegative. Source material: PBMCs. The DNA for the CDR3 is TGCGCCAGCAGCCAAGAGGGGGGATACGAGCAGTACTTC. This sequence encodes CASSQEGGYEQYF.